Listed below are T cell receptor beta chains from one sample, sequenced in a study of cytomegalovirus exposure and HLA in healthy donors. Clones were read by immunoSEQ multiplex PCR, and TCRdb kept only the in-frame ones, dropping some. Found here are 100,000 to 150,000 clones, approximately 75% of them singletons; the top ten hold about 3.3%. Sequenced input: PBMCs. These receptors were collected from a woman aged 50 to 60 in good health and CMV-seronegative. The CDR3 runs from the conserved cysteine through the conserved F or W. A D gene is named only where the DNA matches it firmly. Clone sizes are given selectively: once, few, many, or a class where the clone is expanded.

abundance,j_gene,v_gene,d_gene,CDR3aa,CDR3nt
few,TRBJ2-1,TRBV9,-,CASSVSEGYNEQFF,TGTGCCAGCAGCGTATCGGAGGGATACAATGAGCAGTTCTTC
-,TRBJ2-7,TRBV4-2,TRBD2,CASSQDLGTSSHEQYF,TGTGCCAGCAGCCAAGATTTGGGGACTAGCTCTCACGAGCAGTACTTC
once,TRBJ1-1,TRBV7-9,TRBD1,CASSQLPRGRAFF,TGTGCCAGCAGCCAGCTTCCCAGGGGGCGAGCTTTCTTT
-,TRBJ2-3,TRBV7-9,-,CASSPPRASTDTQYF,TGTGCCAGCAGCCCCCCCCGAGCTAGCACAGATACGCAGTATTTT
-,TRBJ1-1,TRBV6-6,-,CASSYWDTNTEAFF,TGTGCCAGCAGTTACTGGGACACCAACACTGAAGCTTTCTTT
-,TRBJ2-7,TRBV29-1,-,CSVETGESYEQYF,TGCAGCGTTGAGACCGGAGAAAGCTACGAGCAGTACTTC
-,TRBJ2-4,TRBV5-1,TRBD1,CASSLEGQTNIQYF,TGCGCCAGCAGCTTGGAGGGACAGACAAACATTCAGTACTTC
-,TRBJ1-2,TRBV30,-,CAWSQGSGLNYGYTF,TGTGCCTGGAGTCAGGGGTCGGGCCTTAACTATGGCTACACCTTC
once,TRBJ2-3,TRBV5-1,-,CASSLEPAASTDTQYF,TGCGCCAGCAGCTTGGAGCCGGCGGCTAGCACAGATACGCAGTATTTT
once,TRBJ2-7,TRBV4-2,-,CASSQVAGGMTYEQYF,TGTGCCAGCAGCCAAGTGGCGGGCGGGATGACCTACGAGCAGTACTTC
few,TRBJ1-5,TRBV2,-,CASRGLTSNQPQHF,TGTGCCAGCAGGGGGCTTACTAGCAATCAGCCCCAGCATTTT
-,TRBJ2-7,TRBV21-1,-,CASSKGCARSTYEQYF,TGTGCCAGCAGCAAAGGATGTGCAAGGAGTACCTACGAGCAGTACTTC
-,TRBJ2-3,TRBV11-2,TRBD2,CASSLVLAGGPWTDTQYF,TGTGCCAGCAGCTTAGTTCTAGCGGGAGGGCCATGGACAGATACGCAGTATTTT
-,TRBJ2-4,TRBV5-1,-,CASSTEVRGWTKNIQYF,TGCGCCAGCAGCACGGAGGTCAGGGGATGGACCAAAAACATTCAGTACTTC
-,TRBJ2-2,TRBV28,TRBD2,CASSLRTSGRAGELFF,TGTGCCAGCAGTTTACGGACTAGCGGGAGGGCCGGGGAGCTGTTTTTT
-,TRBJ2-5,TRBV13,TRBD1,CASSFGTGVETQYF,TGTGCCAGCAGCTTCGGGACAGGGGTAGAGACCCAGTACTTC
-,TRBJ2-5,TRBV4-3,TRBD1,CASSRNRGIGETQYF,TGCGCCAGCAGCCGAAACAGGGGCATCGGGGAGACCCAGTACTTC
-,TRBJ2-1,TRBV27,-,CASSLGQEQFF,TGTGCCAGCAGTTTAGGTCAGGAGCAGTTCTTC
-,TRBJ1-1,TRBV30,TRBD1,CAWHRGNTEAFF,TGTGCCTGGCACAGGGGGAACACTGAAGCTTTCTTT
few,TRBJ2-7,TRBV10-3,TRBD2,CASSGGSSYEQYF,TGTGCCAGCAGCGGGGGATCCTCCTACGAGCAGTACTTC
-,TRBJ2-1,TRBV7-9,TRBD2,CSSSPKTSRSSYNEQFF,TGTTCCAGCAGCCCGAAGACTAGCCGGAGCTCCTACAATGAGCAGTTCTTC
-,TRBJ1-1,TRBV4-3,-,CASSLTTGNTEAFF,TGCGCCAGCAGCCTAACTACAGGGAACACTGAAGCTTTCTTT
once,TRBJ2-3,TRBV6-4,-,CASSAARADTQYF,TGTGCCAGCAGTGCCGCAAGAGCAGATACGCAGTATTTT
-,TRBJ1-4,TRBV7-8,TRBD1,CASSLHRAETGQGSEKLFF,TGTGCCAGCAGCTTACATAGGGCAGAGACAGGACAGGGGAGTGAAAAACTGTTTTTT
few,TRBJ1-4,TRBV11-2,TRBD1,CASSSLGQRNEKLFF,TGTGCCAGCAGCTCGTTGGGACAGCGTAATGAAAAACTGTTTTTT
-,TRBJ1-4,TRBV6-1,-,CASSEAGVGGEKLFF,TGTGCCAGCAGTGAAGCGGGGGTGGGAGGTGAAAAACTGTTTTTT
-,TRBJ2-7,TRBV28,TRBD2,CASSRLAGGPYEQYF,TGTGCCAGCAGCCGGTTAGCGGGAGGGCCCTACGAGCAGTACTTC
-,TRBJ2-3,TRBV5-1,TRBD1,CASSPGTVPYTQYF,TGCGCCAGCAGCCCAGGGACAGTTCCCTATACGCAGTATTTT